This passage covers 15 T cell receptor beta chains from one sample sequenced in a study of blood T cell repertoires in COVID-19. Clones were sequenced by immunoSEQ multiplex PCR, and TCRdb holds only the in-frame ones, with some missing. Of 90,000 to 140,000 clones in the sample, roughly 79% were seen once. Sequenced input: peripheral blood. These receptors were taken from a woman in her seventies with acute or convalescent COVID-19.

The table lists this clone with a count of one. V usage is TRBV19 and J usage is TRBJ2-5; possibly TRBD1 for D (6 bases). The V gene's germline CDR1 is LNHDA and CDR2 SQIVND (reference sequence). The germline V and J ends were trimmed by 5 bases and 2 bases, with 12 bases remaining between them. There are 14 residues in the CDR3. CDR3 protein: CASSSAGVQETQYF. CDR3 nucleotides: TGTGCCAGTAGTTCTGCAGGGGTACAAGAGACCCAGTACTTC.

In this sample, this clone turned up once. The chain couples TRBV5-5 to TRBJ1-2; no definite D call. V lost 0 bases and J lost 3, with 3 bases in between. This CDR3 region has 12 residues. CDR1 is SGHKS, CDR2 YYEKEE, per germline (reference sequence). The CDR3 loop reads CASSLADYGYTF. CDR3 in DNA: TGTGCCAGCAGCTTGGCTGACTATGGCTACACCTTC.

This rearrangement joins TRBV11-2 to TRBJ1-2; TRBD1 matches 9 bases. The CDR3 spans 14 residues. V shed 5 bases, J shed 8 bases, and the junction held 9 bases outside the gene matches. Germline CDR1 is SGHAT and CDR2 is FQNNGV. The CDR3 coding sequence is TGTGCCAGCAGCCCGGCCGGGACAGGGTCCGGCTACACCTTC. This sequence encodes CASSPAGTGSGYTF.

This clone was counted only a few times. V and J are TRBV6-4 and TRBJ1-3; the match to TRBD1 covers 9 bases. There are 21 residues in the CDR3. Germline-derived CDR1 and CDR2 are MRHNA and SNTAGT. The ends lost 0 bases at V and 2 bases at J; junction bases unmatched: 17. This CDR3 reads CASSDSNGQGMAVGPGNTIYF. CDR3 DNA sequence: TGTGCCAGCAGTGACTCGAACGGACAGGGGATGGCGGTAGGTCCTGGAAACACCATATATTTT.

The J gene is TRBJ1-2, the V gene TRBV3-1 (or the pseudogene TRBV3-2); D unclear. The CDR3 is 13 residues long. In germline, CDR1 is LGHDT, CDR2 YNNKEL (reference sequence). The V end lost 1 base, the J end lost 8 bases, and 11 bases lay between the germline ends. This CDR3 is CASSQVSEGGYTF. CDR3 nucleotide sequence: TGTGCCAGCAGCCAAGTTTCGGAGGGCGGCTACACCTTC.

The chain combines TRBV7-6 with TRBJ2-2; 8 bases are a match to TRBD1. This CDR3 spans 14 amino acids. Looked up from germline, CDR1 is SGHVS and CDR2 is FNYEAQ. V lost 6 bases, J lost 7 bases, and 7 bases stayed unmatched. As DNA, the CDR3 is TGTGCCAGCAGTCCCGGACAGGGCATCGGGGAGCTGTTTTTT. Its protein product is CASSPGQGIGELFF.

This clone was observed a few times. The J gene is TRBJ1-2, the V gene TRBV11-1, with D possibly matching TRBD1 (6 bases). Germline values: CDR1 SGHAT, CDR2 FQDESV (reference sequence). The V end was cut by 1 base, the J end by 6 bases, with 18 bases between. This CDR3 contains 16 residues. The CDR3 sequence: CASSLEPTGFPNGYTF. CDR3 coding DNA: TGTGCCAGCAGCTTAGAGCCTACAGGGTTTCCGAATGGCTACACCTTC.

The chain is built from TRBV25-1 and TRBJ1-1; no clear D gene. Germline V lookup: CDR1 MGHDK, CDR2 SYGVNS. The CDR3 runs to 12 residues. V dropped 6 bases and J dropped 1 base, with 6 bases sitting between them. In nucleotides, the CDR3 is TGTGCCAGCAGGCGACAGAACACTGAAGCTTTCTTT. It yields the protein CASRRQNTEAFF. Together with reference TRBV25-1 and TRBJ1-1, the CDR3 gives the full variable domain: EADIYQTPRYLVIGTGKKITLECSQTMGHDKMYWYQQDPGMELHLIHYSYGVNSTEKGDLSSESTVSRIRTEHFPLTLESARPSHTSQYLCASRRQNTEAFFGQGTRLTVV.

In its sample, this clone was seen once. The gene calls are TRBV29-1 and TRBJ2-7; no definite D call. The CDR3 runs to 12 residues. In germline, CDR1 is SQVTM, CDR2 ANQGSEA. V dropped 5 bases and J dropped 4 bases, with 12 bases sitting between them. Here the CDR3 reads CSVTTTTYEQYF. The CDR3, as DNA: TGCAGCGTTACCACCACTACATACGAGCAGTACTTC.

The chain has TRBV30 and TRBJ1-4, with 7 bases aligning to TRBD1. Germline V gene data show CDR1 as GTSNPN and CDR2 as SVGIG (reference sequence). V shed 6 bases and J 4 bases; nucleotides not matched to a gene: 8. This CDR3 has 14 residues. CDR3 in DNA: TGTGCCTGCACCCCCGGGACAGTTAATGAAAAACTGTTTTTT. It encodes CACTPGTVNEKLFF.

The CDR3 region is CAWSPIAGGADTQYF. CDR3 DNA: TGTGCCTGGAGTCCCATAGCGGGAGGGGCAGATACGCAGTATTTT. The V and J genes are TRBV30 and TRBJ2-3; 11 bases match TRBD2. V lost 2 bases, J lost 4 bases, and 5 bases stayed unmatched. CDR1 is GTSNPN, CDR2 SVGIG, per germline (reference sequence). This CDR3 is 15 amino acids long.

CDR3 protein: CASSWTGGNSPLHF. CDR3 sequence (DNA): TGTGCCAGCAGCTGGACAGGGGGAAATTCACCCCTCCACTTT. V and J are TRBV5-5 and TRBJ1-6; 10 nucleotides agree with TRBD1. The germline gives CDR1 SGHKS, CDR2 YYEKEE (reference sequence). Trimming cost V 3 bases and J 7 bases; bases outside gene matches: 1. This CDR3 spans 14 amino acids.

The chain carries TRBV6-5 and TRBJ1-3; a weak D match, TRBD1 (5 bases). The germline V gene has CDR1 MNHEY and CDR2 SVGAGI. The CDR3 runs to 14 residues. V dropped 2 bases and J dropped 3 bases, with 8 bases sitting between them. The CDR3 DNA sequence: TGTGCCAGCAGTTACAGACAGTATGGAAACACCATATATTTT. It translates to CASSYRQYGNTIYF.

The gene calls are TRBV30 and TRBJ1-1, with D possibly TRBD1 on 5 matching bases. Germline loops: CDR1 GTSNPN, CDR2 SVGIG (reference sequence). The CDR3 spans 14 residues. Trimming took 2 bases from V and 5 from J, leaving 15 bases between them. The CDR3 bases are TGTGCCTGGAGTAGGAGCAGGGAAGATACTGAAGCTTTCTTT. It codes for CAWSRSREDTEAFF.

This sequence joins TRBV7-8 and TRBJ1-2; the D is unclear. The CDR3 runs 15 residues. Trimming stripped 5 bases from V and 6 bases from J, with 19 bases between. Germline V gives CDR1 SGHVS, CDR2 FQNEAQ. The CDR3 region is CASSPPSAGYDGYTF. CDR3 coding DNA: TGTGCCAGCAGCCCCCCATCCGCGGGGTACGATGGCTACACCTTC.